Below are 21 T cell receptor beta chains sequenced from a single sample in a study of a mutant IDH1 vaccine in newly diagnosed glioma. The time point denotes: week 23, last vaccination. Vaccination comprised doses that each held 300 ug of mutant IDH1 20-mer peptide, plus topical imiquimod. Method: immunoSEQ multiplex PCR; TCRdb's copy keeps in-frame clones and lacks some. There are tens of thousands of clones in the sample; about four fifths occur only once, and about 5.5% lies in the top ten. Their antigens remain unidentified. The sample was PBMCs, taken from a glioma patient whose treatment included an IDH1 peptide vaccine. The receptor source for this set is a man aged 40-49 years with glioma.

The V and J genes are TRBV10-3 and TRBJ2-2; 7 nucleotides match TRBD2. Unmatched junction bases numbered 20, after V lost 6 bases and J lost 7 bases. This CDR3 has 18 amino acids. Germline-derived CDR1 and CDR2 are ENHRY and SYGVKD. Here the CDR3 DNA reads TGTGCCATCAGACCAACACCCCGGGGCGGGAGAGGTGGCGGGGAGCTGTTTTTT. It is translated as CAIRPTPRGGRGGGELFF.

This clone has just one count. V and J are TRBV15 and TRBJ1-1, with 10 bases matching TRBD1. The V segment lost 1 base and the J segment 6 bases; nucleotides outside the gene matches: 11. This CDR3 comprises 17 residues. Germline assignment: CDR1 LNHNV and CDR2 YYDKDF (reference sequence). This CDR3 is CATSRAADRGRLAEAFF. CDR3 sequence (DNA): TGTGCCACCAGCAGAGCCGCTGACAGGGGGCGCCTCGCTGAAGCTTTCTTT.

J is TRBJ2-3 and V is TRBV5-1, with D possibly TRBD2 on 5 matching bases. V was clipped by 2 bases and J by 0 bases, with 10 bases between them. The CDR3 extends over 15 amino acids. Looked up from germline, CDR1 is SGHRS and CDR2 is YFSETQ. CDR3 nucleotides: TGCGCCAGCAGCTTACAGCGGTCTAGCACAGATACGCAGTATTTT. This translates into CASSLQRSSTDTQYF.

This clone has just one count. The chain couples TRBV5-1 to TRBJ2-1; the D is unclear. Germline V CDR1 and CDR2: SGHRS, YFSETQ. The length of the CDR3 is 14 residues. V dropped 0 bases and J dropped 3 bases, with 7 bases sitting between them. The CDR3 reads CASSLEGYYNEQFF. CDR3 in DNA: TGCGCCAGCAGCTTGGAGGGCTACTACAATGAGCAGTTCTTC.

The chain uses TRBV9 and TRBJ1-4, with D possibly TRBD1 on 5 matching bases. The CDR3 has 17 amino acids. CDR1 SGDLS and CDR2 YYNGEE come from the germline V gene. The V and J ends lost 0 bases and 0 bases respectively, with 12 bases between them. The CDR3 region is CASSVGKGTTTNEKLFF. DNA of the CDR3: TGTGCCAGCAGCGTAGGAAAGGGGACCACAACTAATGAAAAACTGTTTTTT.

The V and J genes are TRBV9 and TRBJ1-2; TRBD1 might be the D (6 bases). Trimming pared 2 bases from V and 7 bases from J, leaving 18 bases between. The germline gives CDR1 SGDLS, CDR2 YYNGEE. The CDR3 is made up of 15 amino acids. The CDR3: CASSVGGTGTGGYTF. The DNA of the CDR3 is TGTGCCAGCAGCGTCGGGGGAACAGGGACCGGTGGCTACACCTTC.

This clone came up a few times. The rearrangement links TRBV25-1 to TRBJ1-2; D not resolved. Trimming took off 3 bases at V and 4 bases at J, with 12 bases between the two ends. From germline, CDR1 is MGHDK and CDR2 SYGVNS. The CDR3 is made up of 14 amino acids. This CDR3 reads CASSDTPFGYGYTF. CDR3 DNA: TGTGCCAGCAGTGATACCCCGTTCGGCTATGGCTACACCTTC.

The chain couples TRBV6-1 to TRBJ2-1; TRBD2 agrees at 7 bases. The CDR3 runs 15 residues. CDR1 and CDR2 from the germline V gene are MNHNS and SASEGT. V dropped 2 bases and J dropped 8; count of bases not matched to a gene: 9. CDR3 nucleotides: TGTGCCAGCAGTGAAAGGTTTGGGCTAGCGGATGAGCAGTTCTTC. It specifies CASSERFGLADEQFF.

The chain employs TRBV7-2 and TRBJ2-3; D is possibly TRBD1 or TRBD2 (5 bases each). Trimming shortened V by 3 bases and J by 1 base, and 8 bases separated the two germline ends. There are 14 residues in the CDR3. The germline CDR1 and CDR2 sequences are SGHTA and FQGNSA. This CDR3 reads CASSFQGGTDTQYF. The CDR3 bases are TGTGCCAGCAGCTTTCAGGGAGGCACAGATACGCAGTATTTT.

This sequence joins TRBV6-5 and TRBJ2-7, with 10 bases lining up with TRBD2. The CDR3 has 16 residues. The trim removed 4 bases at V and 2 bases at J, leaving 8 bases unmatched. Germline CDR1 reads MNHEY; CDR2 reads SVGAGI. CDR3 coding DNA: TGTGCCAGCAGTTTCCGGACTAGCGGAACGACCTACGAGCAGTACTTC. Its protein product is CASSFRTSGTTYEQYF.

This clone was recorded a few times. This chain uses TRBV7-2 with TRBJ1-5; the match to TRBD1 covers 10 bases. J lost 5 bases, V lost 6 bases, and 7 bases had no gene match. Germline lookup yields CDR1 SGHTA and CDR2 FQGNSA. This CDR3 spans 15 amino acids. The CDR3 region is CASSRTGGTDQPQHF. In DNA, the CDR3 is TGTGCCAGCAGTCGGACAGGGGGAACGGATCAGCCCCAGCATTTT.

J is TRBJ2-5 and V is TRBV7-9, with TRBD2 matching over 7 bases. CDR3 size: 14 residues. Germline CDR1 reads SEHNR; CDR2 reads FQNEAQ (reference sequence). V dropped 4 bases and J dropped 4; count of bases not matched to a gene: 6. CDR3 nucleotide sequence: TGTGCCAGCAGCTCCTCTGGGACTACAGAGACCCAGTACTTC. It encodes CASSSSGTTETQYF.

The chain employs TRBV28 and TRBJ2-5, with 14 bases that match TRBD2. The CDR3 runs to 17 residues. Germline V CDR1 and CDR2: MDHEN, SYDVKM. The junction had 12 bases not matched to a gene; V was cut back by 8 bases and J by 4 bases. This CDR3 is CASGPGTSGSLRETQYF. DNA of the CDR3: TGTGCCAGCGGCCCTGGGACTAGCGGGAGTCTCCGAGAGACCCAGTACTTC.

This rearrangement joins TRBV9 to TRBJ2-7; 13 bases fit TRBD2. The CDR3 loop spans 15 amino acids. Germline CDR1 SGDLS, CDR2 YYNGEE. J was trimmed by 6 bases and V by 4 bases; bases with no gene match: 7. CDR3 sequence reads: CASSPRTSGSPEQYF. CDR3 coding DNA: TGTGCCAGCAGCCCAAGGACTAGCGGGAGTCCCGAGCAGTACTTC.

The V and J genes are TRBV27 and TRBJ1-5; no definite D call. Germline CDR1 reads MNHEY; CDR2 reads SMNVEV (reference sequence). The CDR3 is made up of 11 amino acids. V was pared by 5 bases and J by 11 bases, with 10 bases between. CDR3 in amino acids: CASSHNRAQHF. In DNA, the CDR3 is TGTGCCAGCAGTCATAACCGGGCCCAGCATTTT.

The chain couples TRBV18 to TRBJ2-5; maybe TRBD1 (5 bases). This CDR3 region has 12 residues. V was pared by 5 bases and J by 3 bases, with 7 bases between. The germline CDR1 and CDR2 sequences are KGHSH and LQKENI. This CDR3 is CASSDSKETQYF. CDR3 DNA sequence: TGTGCCAGCTCAGACAGTAAAGAGACCCAGTACTTC.

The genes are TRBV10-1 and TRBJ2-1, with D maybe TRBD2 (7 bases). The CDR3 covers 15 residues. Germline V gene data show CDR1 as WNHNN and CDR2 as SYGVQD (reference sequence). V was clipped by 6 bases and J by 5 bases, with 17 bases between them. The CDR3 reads CASSDTRGANNEQFF. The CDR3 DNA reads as TGCGCCAGCAGCGATACCCGGGGGGCTAACAATGAGCAGTTCTTC.

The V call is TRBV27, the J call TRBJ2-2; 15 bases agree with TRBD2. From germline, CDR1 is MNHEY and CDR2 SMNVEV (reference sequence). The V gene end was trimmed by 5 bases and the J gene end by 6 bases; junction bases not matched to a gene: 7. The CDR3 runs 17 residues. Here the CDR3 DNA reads TGTGCCAGCAGTCGGACTAGCGGGAGGGCCCTCGCCGGGGAGCTGTTTTTT. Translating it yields CASSRTSGRALAGELFF.

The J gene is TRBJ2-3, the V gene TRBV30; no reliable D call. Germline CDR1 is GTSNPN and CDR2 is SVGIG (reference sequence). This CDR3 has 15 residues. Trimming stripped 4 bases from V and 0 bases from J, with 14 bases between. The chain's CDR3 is CAWIDRRRSTDTQYF. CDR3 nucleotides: TGTGCCTGGATAGATCGGCGGAGAAGCACAGATACGCAGTATTTT.

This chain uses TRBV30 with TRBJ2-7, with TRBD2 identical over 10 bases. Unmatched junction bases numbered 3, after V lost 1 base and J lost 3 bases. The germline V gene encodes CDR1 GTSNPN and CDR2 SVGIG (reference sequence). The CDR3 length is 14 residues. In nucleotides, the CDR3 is TGTGCCTGGAGTGGGACTAGCGGATTCTACGAGCAGTACTTC. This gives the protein CAWSGTSGFYEQYF.

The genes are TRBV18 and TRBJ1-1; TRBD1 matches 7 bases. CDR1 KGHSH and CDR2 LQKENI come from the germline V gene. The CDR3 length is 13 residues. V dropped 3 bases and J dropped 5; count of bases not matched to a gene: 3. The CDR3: CASSPQGGTEAFF. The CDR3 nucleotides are TGTGCCAGCTCACCCCAGGGGGGGACTGAAGCTTTCTTT.